The next 24 T cell receptor beta chains were all read from a single sample in a study of tumor-infiltrating lymphocytes in primary liver carcinoma listed by TCRdb under 2017. The data were produced on an Illumina HiSeq 2500. Using a constant-region primer and ProtoScript II reverse transcriptase, TCRbeta-specific cDNA was reverse-transcribed from around 500 ng total RNA. The TCRbeta libraries were prepared through three rounds of nested multiplex PCR following a slightly modified ARM-PCR procedure. Each of the first two PCR rounds ran for about 11 cycles using multiplex TRBV1-TRBV30 forward primers together with a Cbeta reverse primer. Clones were called with MiXCR by TCRdb after fastp trimmed the public reads at Q25, and only in-frame beta chains were retained. Rows with one shared CDR3 protein collapse into an entry with the most common genes and DNA. Recorded for this sample are 100,000 or so distinct CDR3 sequences; 69% of them occurred a single time. The ten largest clones take up 9% to 10% of the sample.

Total RNA and DNA were co-extracted without cell sorting from approximately 22-30 mg of bulk tissue using the AllPrep DNA/RNA mini kit. The specimen was liver tumor tissue from sampling region 5. This specimen's cell subset or site label, interpreted: tumor region T5, tumor centre. The receptors were gathered from a woman in her sixties with primary liver carcinoma and hepatitis B virus infection.

In this sample, this clonotype turned up once. CDR3 nucleotides: TGTGCCAGCAGTGTAGAGGTGGACGGGGAGCTGTTTTTT. It codes for CASSVEVDGELFF. This chain connects TRBV12-3 or TRBV12-4 to TRBJ2-2; unclear D gene. The ends were cut back, 5 bases at V and 7 bases at J, with 11 bases in the middle. The CDR3 is 13 residues long.

As for this clonotype: One end of the junction varies from germline; a read error may be responsible. The CDR3 region has the DNA TGTGCCAGCAACTACTTTAGCAGGAGGGACGAGCAATACTTC. It specifies CASNYFSRRDEQYF. The chain has TRBV11-2 and TRBJ2-7; tentatively, D is TRBD2 (6 bases). Germline V gives CDR1 SGHAT, CDR2 FQNNGV. This CDR3 is built from 14 residues. The full variable domain, with the rest looked up from reference TRBV11-2 and TRBJ2-7, is EAGVAQSPRYKIIEKRQSVAFWCNPISGHATLYWYQQILGQGPKLLIQFQNNGVVDDSQLPKDRFSAERLKGVDSTLKIQPAKLEDSAVYLCASNYFSRRDEQYFGPGTRLTVT.

The sample holds a few counts of this clonotype. A read error may be the cause here, since a much bigger clone is one base away. Given the absence of the conserved phenylalanine or tryptophan at the CDR3 end, a read error is likely. The chain employs TRBV6-1 and TRBJ2-4; no definite D call. The germline CDR1 and CDR2 sequences are MNHNS and SASEGT. Trimming removed 2 bases at V and 7 bases at J, with 0 bases between. This CDR3 is 10 amino acids long. The CDR3 spells CASSENIQYL. In nucleotides, the CDR3 is TGTGCCAGCAGTGAAAACATTCAGTACCTC.

About this clonotype: A read error may explain this, as a much larger clone is one base away. The genes are TRBV6-1 and TRBJ1-4; TRBD1 might be the D (5 bases). This CDR3 is 12 amino acids long. The germline V gene encodes CDR1 MNHNS and CDR2 SASEGT. This chain's CDR3 is CTSRTTVEKLFF. The CDR3 coding sequence is TGTACCAGCAGAACGACAGTTGAAAAACTGTTTTTT.

Worth noting for this clonotype: Because the CDR3's place on the DNA is in doubt, the DNA is left out and the CDR3 is given as listed by TCRdb. V usage is TRBV28 and J usage is TRBJ2-3; the DNA was not compared with TRBD2, the D call given in the table. The germline V gene has CDR1 MDHEN and CDR2 SYDVKM. The CDR3 has 16 residues if both end residues are counted. This chain's CDR3 is CASSSSGLARTGAQYF.

Remarks on this clonotype: A single base separates this from a much larger clone, so it may be a read error. Likely a read error: the CDR3 ends without its conserved phenylalanine or tryptophan. The chain has TRBV28 and TRBJ2-1, with D hard to call. Trimming removed 5 bases at V and 6 bases at J, with 14 bases between. The CDR3 covers 14 residues. The germline gives CDR1 MDHEN, CDR2 SYDVKM. CDR3 nucleotide sequence: TGTGCCAGCAGTCCCCCGTTGGGTGGCAATGAGCAGTTCCTC. It specifies CASSPPLGGNEQFL.

A remark on this clonotype: Lacking the conserved final phenylalanine or tryptophan, this CDR3 likely reflects a read error. CDR3 bases: TGTACCAGCAGTCATACCGGGACAGGGAATTCACCCCTCCACTTG. Its protein product is CTSSHTGTGNSPLHL. The rearrangement links TRBV6-5 to TRBJ1-6, with TRBD1 matching over 9 bases. This CDR3 region has 15 residues. Germline V gives CDR1 MNHEY, CDR2 SVGAGI.

This clonotype is labeled medium-sized. This rearrangement joins TRBV29-1 to TRBJ2-7; D is perhaps TRBD1 (5 bases). Trimming stripped 0 bases from V and 3 bases from J, with 6 bases between. Germline values: CDR1 SQVTM, CDR2 ANQGSEA. The length of the CDR3 is 12 residues. The CDR3 loop reads CSVEDTGYEQYF. In nucleotides, the CDR3 is TGCAGCGTTGAAGATACAGGCTACGAGCAGTACTTC.

This clonotype occurred many times. The chain links TRBV29-1 to TRBJ1-1, with D perhaps TRBD1 (5 bases). The CDR3 consists of 17 residues. Per germline, CDR1 SQVTM and CDR2 ANQGSEA. V was clipped by 3 bases and J by 0 bases, with 20 bases between them. The CDR3 sequence is CSVDREGPTVMNTEAFF. CDR3 sequence (DNA): TGCAGCGTTGACAGGGAGGGGCCAACGGTCATGAACACTGAAGCTTTCTTT.

This clonotype was seen once. It may be a read error: a sequence one base away is much more abundant. Likely a read error: the CDR3 ends without its conserved phenylalanine or tryptophan. This rearrangement joins TRBV28 to TRBJ1-5; D is unclear. Germline V gene sequence: CDR1 MDHEN, CDR2 SYDVKM. Trimming cost V 3 bases and J 3 bases, with 9 bases left between them. This CDR3 is built from 14 residues. DNA of the CDR3: TGTGCCAGCAGTTTCGGCAGTATCAATCAGCCCCAGCATCTT. Protein sequence: CASSFGSINQPQHL.

The CDR3 spells CASSSGTLGTQYF. CDR3 coding DNA: TGTGCCAGCAGTAGTGGGACATTAGGGACCCAGTACTTC. V usage is TRBV12-3 or TRBV12-4 and J usage is TRBJ2-5; D is perhaps TRBD1 (6 bases). V was cut by 5 bases and J by 7 bases, with 14 bases left in between. This CDR3 region has 13 residues.

This clonotype occurred many times. The chain couples TRBV5-1 to TRBJ2-1, with 11 bases lining up with TRBD1. The CDR3 contains 15 residues. In germline, CDR1 is SGHRS, CDR2 YFSETQ. Trimming cost V 4 bases and J 7 bases; bases outside gene matches: 7. The chain's CDR3 is CASSGGQGDKNEQFF. Here the CDR3 DNA reads TGCGCCAGCAGCGGGGGACAGGGGGATAAAAATGAGCAGTTCTTC.

V and J are TRBV4-1 and TRBJ2-7; the D gene is possibly TRBD1 (6 bases). Germline lookup yields CDR1 MGHRA and CDR2 YSYEKL. Deletions cut 3 bases from V and 11 bases from J, with 23 bases between. This CDR3 comprises 15 residues. CDR3 bases: TGCGCCAGCAGCCATGACGGCACAGGGTTAGGAGAGGAGTACTTC. It specifies CASSHDGTGLGEEYF.

In its sample, this clonotype was seen a few times. This chain connects TRBV6-6 to TRBJ2-1; 14 nucleotides align to TRBD2. The CDR3 extends over 17 amino acids. Germline CDR1 is MNHNY and CDR2 is SVGAGI (reference sequence). In DNA form, the CDR3 reads TGTACTAGCAGTGCCGGGACTAGCGGGAGCTGGGTCGATGAGCAGTTCTTC. It is translated as CTSSAGTSGSWVDEQFF.

On this clonotype: A much larger clone lies one base from this, so it may be a read error. The chain couples TRBV7-9 to TRBJ2-7; 10 nucleotides line up with TRBD1. This CDR3 has 15 residues. The ends lost 5 bases at V and 5 bases at J; junction bases unmatched: 9. Germline CDR1 and CDR2: SEHNR and FQNEAQ (reference sequence). The CDR3 loop reads CASSPDRGHSDEQYF. CDR3 in DNA: TGTGCCAGCAGCCCTGACAGGGGGCACTCGGACGAGCAGTACTTC.

In the case of this clonotype: Being one base from a much bigger clone, this may be a read error. V is TRBV4-2 and J is TRBJ1-4; TRBD1 is a possible D gene (5 bases). Trimming took 0 bases from V and 5 from J, leaving 13 bases between them. This CDR3 comprises 16 residues. Per germline, CDR1 LGHNA and CDR2 YNFKEQ. The CDR3 sequence is CASSQDRWRDNEKLFF. The CDR3 DNA sequence: TGTGCCAGCAGCCAAGATAGGTGGAGGGACAATGAAAAACTGTTTTTT.

With respect to this clonotype: Since a much larger clone is just one base distant, this may be a read error. The chain carries TRBV12-3 or TRBV12-4 and TRBJ2-7; TRBD2 is a possible D gene (5 bases). CDR3 length: 13 amino acids. The CDR3 DNA reads as TGTGTCAGCAGTTCTTACCACCCGGGGGAGCAGTACTTC. Residues: CVSSSYHPGEQYF.

On this clonotype: A single base separates this from a much larger clone, so it may be a read error. The rearrangement links TRBV6-1 to TRBJ2-2; D not resolved. The CDR3 contains 15 residues. In germline, CDR1 is MNHNS, CDR2 SASEGT. The CDR3 DNA reads TGTGCCGGCAGCATCTCTGACCCGAACACCGGGGAGCTGTTTTTT. It yields the protein CAGSISDPNTGELFF.

V usage is TRBV6-5 and J usage is TRBJ1-5; D unclear. Trimming removed 5 bases at V and 10 bases at J, with 15 bases between. The CDR3 is 13 residues long. Germline CDR1 and CDR2: MNHEY and SVGAGI. The chain's CDR3 is CASSLEATQPQHF. CDR3 DNA: TGTGCCAGCAGTCTAGAGGCAACTCAACCCCAGCATTTT.

The chain employs TRBV11-2 and TRBJ1-1; D remains unclear. The CDR3 is 16 residues long. Trimming removed 5 bases at V and 4 bases at J, with 20 bases between. Germline V gene lookup returns CDR1 SGHAT and CDR2 FQNNGV. The CDR3, as DNA: TGTGCCAGCAGCCCCCCGGGAGCGGCGCGTACCACTGAAGCTTTCTTT. This encodes CASSPPGAARTTEAFF.

Comments on this clonotype: The CDR3 carries no conserved terminal phenylalanine or tryptophan, so it likely arises from a read error. CDR3 loop: CSVRFGGDGYTS. CDR3 in DNA: TGCAGCGTTCGTTTCGGCGGTGATGGCTACACCTCC. The chain couples TRBV29-1 to TRBJ1-2; the D is unclear. Germline-derived CDR1 and CDR2 are SQVTM and ANQGSEA. V lost 5 bases and J lost 6, with 13 bases in between. CDR3 size: 12 residues.

J is TRBJ1-5 and V is TRBV29-1; perhaps TRBD1 as D (6 bases). With 5 bases removed from V and 12 bases from J, the gap between germline ends came to 20 bases. The CDR3 runs 13 residues. Germline-derived CDR1 and CDR2 are SQVTM and ANQGSEA. Here the CDR3 reads CSVSGTPNQLQHF. The CDR3 coding sequence is TGCAGCGTTTCCGGGACACCCAACCAACTCCAGCATTTT.

As to this clonotype: Relative to the germline gene, one junction end is altered; a read error may explain this. The gene calls are TRBV4-2 and TRBJ2-3; 7 nucleotides agree with TRBD2. This CDR3 has 16 amino acids. Germline loops: CDR1 LGHNA, CDR2 YNFKEQ. CDR3: CASSQDVAGEADTQCF. In nucleotides, the CDR3 is TGTGCCAGCAGCCAAGATGTGGCGGGAGAGGCAGATACGCAGTGTTTT.

The genes are TRBV28 and TRBJ2-5, with 11 bases lining up with TRBD2. V lost 3 bases, J lost 5 bases, and 17 bases stayed unmatched. Germline CDR1 MDHEN, CDR2 SYDVKM. The CDR3 spans 19 residues. In DNA, the CDR3 is TGTGCCAGCAGTTTGCAGAATAGCGGGAGGGCTTCTAGCGGGGAGACCCAGTACTTC. Residues: CASSLQNSGRASSGETQYF.